The 2 T cell receptor beta chains below were found in one sample sequenced in a study of regulatory T cells in long-lasting Graves disease (dated by TCRdb to 2020 to 2022). This sample's time point label indicates: newly diagnosed GD, antithyroid drugs for less than 3 months. For both TCR sequencing and RNA sequencing, RNA was extracted from PBMCs in TRIzol. Library generation was performed with multiplex PCR. The reads were generated on an Illumina HiSeq 4000. TCR beta libraries were built with iRepertoire HTBI primers and Arm-PCR amplification of CDR3 regions. The raw public reads went through TCRdb reprocessing: fastp at Q25, MiXCR clone calling, in-frame beta chains kept. Rows with a matching CDR3 protein are joined into one entry that keeps the most common DNA and genes. Present in this sample are approximately 270,000 distinct CDR3 sequences, more than 15% of which were seen just once. The biggest ten clones account for approximately 14% of the sample.

The same sample was also used in a study of T cells in Graves' hyperthyroidism and ophthalmopathy.

The sequencing here drew on peripheral blood mononuclear cells (PBMCs), taken at new diagnosis, from a patient treated with antithyroid drugs. All receptors come from a woman in her 30s with Graves disease. Donor details come from another sample of the same person, matched by shared clones.

This clonotype was counted at least ten times. The chain recombines TRBV5-6 with TRBJ2-1; a possible D gene is TRBD1 (6 bases). V was clipped by 0 bases and J by 7 bases, with 23 bases between them. The CDR3 totals 18 residues. Per germline, CDR1 SGHDT and CDR2 YYEEEE. CDR3 sequence (DNA): TGTGCCAGCAGCTTGGTAGGCGCGGCAGGGGTTCGGGCTAATGAGCAGTTCTTC. Its translation is CASSLVGAAGVRANEQFF.

This clonotype has ten or more counts. This rearrangement joins TRBV3-1 to TRBJ2-7, with D hard to call. The CDR3 has 13 residues. CDR1 LGHDT and CDR2 YNNKEL come from the germline V gene (reference sequence). V dropped 4 bases and J dropped 6 bases, with 13 bases sitting between them. The CDR3: CASSPPALGEQYF. The CDR3 DNA reads as TGTGCCAGCAGCCCCCCGGCCCTCGGCGAGCAGTACTTC.